This record looks at one T cell receptor (beta chain) sequence and its context. Its antigen is as yet unknown. This record comes from a study of T cell responses to AZD1222 COVID-19 vaccine. Points from the study as a whole: Only a handful of AZD1222 recipients, six or seven in all, had baseline seropositivity. Among vaccine-associated CD4 TCRs, coverage spanned spike, with dominance at 160-218 and 743-854. Nearly half of spike-specific TCRs reportedly target unmutated variant regions.

Per the germline V gene, CDR1 is MNHEY and CDR2 is SMNVEV (reference sequence). Trimming left V 2 bases short and J 2 bases short, with 16 bases between. The CDR3 runs to 17 residues. Only in-frame clones appear in the TCRdb table, and some are missing; sequencing was by immunoSEQ multiplex PCR. Found here are 150,000 to 200,000 clones, roughly nine tenths of them singletons; the top ten hold less than 2.5%. Sequencing used peripheral blood, obtained on day 0 of AZD1222 vaccination. The chain links TRBV27 to TRBJ1-5, with D tentatively TRBD1 (5 bases). This receptor was taken from an adult in good health. CDR3 nucleotides: TGTGCCAGCAGTTTAAACGCAGGGCTGGGTCGCAATCAGCCCCAGCATTTT. It is translated as CASSLNAGLGRNQPQHF.